The TCR beta chain described here comes from a study of blood T cell repertoires in COVID-19. Study-wide background: COVID-19 samples from acute and convalescent phases originated in the United States, Italy and Spain. In each case, the material was cDNA or gDNA derived from T cells, B-cell-depleted T cells, or PBMCs.

Original data processing: Amplification with reference gene primers provided the estimates of nucleated cell counts. Generated by immunoSEQ multiplex PCR, the TCRdb table keeps only in-frame clones and is missing some. Clone size and the V and J calls come from that table; the DNA yielded D and trimming. Counted here are about 140,000 clones, around four fifths occurring once; the ten biggest clones make up roughly 1.5%. This CDR3 is 16 amino acids long. Germline V gene data show CDR1 as MDHEN and CDR2 as SYDVKM. V lost 5 bases to trimming and J lost 7 bases; unmatched junction nucleotides: 9. The chain recombines TRBV28 with TRBJ1-6; 9 nucleotides line up with TRBD1. The sequenced sample was peripheral blood. This clonotype originated in a human donor in a cohort sampled during active COVID-19. Here the CDR3 DNA reads TGTGCCAGCAGTCTCGACTTCACAGGGGGCAATTCACCCCTCCACTTT. This gives the protein CASSLDFTGGNSPLHF.